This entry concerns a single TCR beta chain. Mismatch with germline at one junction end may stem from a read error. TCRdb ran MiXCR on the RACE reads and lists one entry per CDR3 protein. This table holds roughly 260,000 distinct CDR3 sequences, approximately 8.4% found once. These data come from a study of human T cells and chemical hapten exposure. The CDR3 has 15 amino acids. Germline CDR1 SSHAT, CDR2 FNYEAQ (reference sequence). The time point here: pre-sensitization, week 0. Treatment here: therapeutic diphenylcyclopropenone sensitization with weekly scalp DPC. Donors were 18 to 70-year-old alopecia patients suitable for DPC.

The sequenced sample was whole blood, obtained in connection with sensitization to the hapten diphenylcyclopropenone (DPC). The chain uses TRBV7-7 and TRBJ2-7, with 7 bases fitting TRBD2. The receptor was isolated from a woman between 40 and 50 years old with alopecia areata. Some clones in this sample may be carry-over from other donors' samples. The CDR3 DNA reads TGTGCTAGCAGCTTAGCTAGCGGCCCCCTCTACGAGCAGTACTTC. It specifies CASSLASGPLYEQYF.